These 31 T cell receptor beta chains came from one sample sequenced in a study of radiotherapy plus CTLA-4 blockade in lung cancer. Generated by immunoSEQ multiplex PCR, the TCRdb table keeps only in-frame clones and is missing some. The sample has 95,000 to 150,000 clones, 85% to 90% seen once. This material consisted of peripheral blood, taken from a patient treated with radiotherapy plus ipilimumab. The receptors here all came from a human donor with non-small cell lung cancer that progressed on radiotherapy plus ipilimumab.

The chain recombines TRBV6-6 with TRBJ1-1; maybe TRBD1 (5 bases). This CDR3 region has 15 residues. Trimming removed 7 bases at V and 4 bases at J, with 19 bases between. Germline V CDR1 and CDR2: MNHNY, SVGAGI (reference sequence). The CDR3 sequence is CASTQDGGRGTEAFF. In DNA, the CDR3 is TGTGCCAGCACCCAAGATGGGGGTCGGGGCACTGAAGCTTTCTTT.

The chain has TRBV5-1 and TRBJ1-4, with D possibly matching TRBD1 (5 bases). Germline V gene data show CDR1 as SGHRS and CDR2 as YFSETQ. The CDR3 is 15 amino acids. Trimming stripped 2 bases from V and 0 bases from J, with 8 bases between. The CDR3 is CASSLLGATNEKLFF. The CDR3, as DNA: TGCGCCAGCAGCTTACTGGGGGCAACTAATGAAAAACTGTTTTTT.

The chain combines TRBV30 with TRBJ1-4; 7 bases map to TRBD1. The CDR3 has 15 amino acids. V shed 0 bases, J shed 10 bases, and the junction held 11 bases outside the gene matches. Germline loops: CDR1 GTSNPN, CDR2 SVGIG (reference sequence). CDR3 in amino acids: CAWSVQGSPRGKLFF. The CDR3 DNA sequence: TGTGCCTGGAGTGTACAGGGGTCCCCCCGGGGAAAACTGTTTTTT. Full variable domain (rest looked up from reference TRBV30 and TRBJ1-4): SQTIHQWPATLVQPVGSPLSLECTVEGTSNPNLYWYRQAAGRGLQLLFYSVGIGQISSEVPQNLSASRPQDRQFILSSKKLLLSDSGFYLCAWSVQGSPRGKLFFGSGTQLSVL.

The gene calls are TRBV5-1 and TRBJ1-1; D remains unclear. V was pared by 0 bases and J by 2 bases, with 8 bases between. This CDR3 has 14 residues. Germline V gives CDR1 SGHRS, CDR2 YFSETQ. This chain's CDR3 is CASSLDAANTEAFF. The CDR3 bases are TGCGCCAGCAGCTTGGATGCTGCTAACACTGAAGCTTTCTTT.

The chain is built from TRBV2 and TRBJ2-5; TRBD2 is a possible D gene (6 bases). This CDR3 is built from 15 residues. Germline values: CDR1 SNHLY, CDR2 FYNNEI. Deletions cut 5 bases from V and 5 bases from J, with 18 bases between. The CDR3 sequence is CASSPRQGGRETQYF. The CDR3 DNA reads as TGTGCCAGCAGTCCCCGCCAGGGAGGAAGGGAGACCCAGTACTTC.

This chain links TRBV9 with TRBJ2-2; no reliable D call. V was shortened by 0 bases and J by 1 base, with 4 bases between the two germline ends. Germline V gene data show CDR1 as SGDLS and CDR2 as YYNGEE. There are 14 residues in the CDR3. DNA for the CDR3: TGTGCCAGCAGCGTAGTTTGGAACACCGGGGAGCTGTTTTTT. It is translated as CASSVVWNTGELFF.

The chain joins TRBV11-3 to TRBJ2-1; 13 bases are shared with TRBD2. Germline trimming cut 4 bases from V and 12 bases from J; bases unmatched to any gene: 9. This CDR3 has 15 residues. In germline, CDR1 is SGHNT, CDR2 YENEEA. CDR3 nucleotides: TGTGCCAGCAGCTCCTGGACTAGCGGGAGTGGGTGGCAGTTCTTC. Protein: CASSSWTSGSGWQFF.

This rearrangement joins TRBV6-1 to TRBJ2-1; D is unresolved. The V gene's germline CDR1 is MNHNS and CDR2 SASEGT. The germline V and J ends were trimmed by 2 bases and 7 bases, with 6 bases remaining between them. The CDR3 extends over 12 amino acids. In DNA form, the CDR3 reads TGTGCCAGCAGTGAAATGCTTAATGAGCAGTTCTTC. It is translated as CASSEMLNEQFF.

V and J are TRBV7-6 and TRBJ1-1, with a tentative D call TRBD1 (5 bases). Trimming stripped 5 bases from V and 3 bases from J, with 16 bases between. Per germline, CDR1 SGHVS and CDR2 FNYEAQ. There are 15 residues in the CDR3. CDR3 loop: CASSARQTPDTEAFF. DNA for the CDR3: TGTGCCAGCAGCGCCCGACAGACACCGGACACTGAAGCTTTCTTT.

The chain recombines TRBV27 with TRBJ2-1; D is unresolved. The CDR3 contains 13 residues. Trimming removed 5 bases from V and 2 bases from J, with 7 bases in between. The germline V gene encodes CDR1 MNHEY and CDR2 SMNVEV (reference sequence). CDR3 sequence reads: CASSPGAYNEQFF. CDR3 nucleotides: TGTGCCAGCAGTCCCGGTGCCTACAATGAGCAGTTCTTC.

The V gene is TRBV6-5, the J gene TRBJ2-5; TRBD1 agrees at 8 bases. Near its end, the DNA agrees better with TRBJ2-7, so the J call may be wrong. Looked up from germline, CDR1 is MNHEY and CDR2 is SVGAGI. The CDR3 spans 15 residues. The CDR3 nucleotides read TGTGCCAGCAGATCTCGTACAGGGGGAACCTACGAGCAGTACTTC. Protein product: CASRSRTGGTYEQYF.

The V and J genes are TRBV7-2 and TRBJ1-2, with D hard to call. Trimming pared 1 base from V and 4 bases from J, leaving 13 bases between. Germline V gene lookup returns CDR1 SGHTA and CDR2 FQGNSA. The CDR3 consists of 15 residues. CDR3 residues: CASSLGGPGLYGYTF. In DNA form, the CDR3 reads TGTGCCAGCAGCTTAGGCGGCCCTGGTCTCTATGGCTACACCTTC.

The count of this clone is one. J is TRBJ2-1 and V is TRBV27, with 9 bases identical to TRBD2. Germline trimming cut 11 bases from V and 3 bases from J; bases unmatched to any gene: 17. Per germline, CDR1 MNHEY and CDR2 SMNVEV (reference sequence). The CDR3 extends over 17 amino acids. The CDR3 loop is CALSVAAGGLIYNEQFF. In DNA, the CDR3 is TGTGCCCTAAGTGTGGCTGCGGGAGGGTTGATCTACAATGAGCAGTTCTTC.

This clone was counted only a few times. The V and J genes are TRBV7-2 and TRBJ1-2; TRBD1 might be the D (5 bases). With 1 base removed from V and 7 bases from J, the gap between germline ends came to 10 bases. The germline gives CDR1 SGHTA, CDR2 FQGNSA. This CDR3 has 13 amino acids. The CDR3 region has the DNA TGTGCCAGCAGCTTAGTCAGGGTGGGTGGCTACACCTTC. Protein: CASSLVRVGGYTF.

This chain uses TRBV4-2 with TRBJ2-3; D may correspond to TRBD1 or TRBD2 (5 bases each). Germline lookup yields CDR1 LGHNA and CDR2 YNFKEQ. Trimming cost V 4 bases and J 0 bases, with 14 bases left between them. This CDR3 spans 16 amino acids. CDR3 sequence (DNA): TGTGCCAGCAGCCCCACGACCGGGGCTAGCACAGATACGCAGTATTTT. The encoded protein is CASSPTTGASTDTQYF.

A note on this clone: The CDR3 carries no conserved terminal phenylalanine or tryptophan, so it likely arises from a read error. This chain uses TRBV5-1 with TRBJ2-7, with D perhaps TRBD2 (6 bases). Germline CDR1 is SGHRS and CDR2 is YFSETQ. CDR3 length: 14 residues. Deletions cut 0 bases from V and 7 bases from J, with 14 bases between. Here the CDR3 reads CASSLEWGVDEQYL. CDR3 nucleotide sequence: TGCGCCAGCAGCTTGGAGTGGGGGGTTGATGAGCAGTACCTC.

The J gene is TRBJ1-5, the V gene TRBV6-6, with a weak D call TRBD1 (5 bases). The length of the CDR3 is 15 residues. From germline, CDR1 is MNHNY and CDR2 SVGAGI (reference sequence). Trimming took off 7 bases at V and 2 bases at J, with 15 bases between the two ends. CDR3 DNA sequence: TGTGCCAGCATCGACGCGGGGGGACGCAATCAGCCCCAGCATTTT. This translates into CASIDAGGRNQPQHF.

The V and J genes are TRBV29-1 and TRBJ2-1; 8 nucleotides agree with TRBD1. The CDR3 has 17 amino acids. The germline V gene encodes CDR1 SQVTM and CDR2 ANQGSEA. Trimming removed 2 bases from V and 2 bases from J; junction bases left unmatched: 11. The CDR3, as DNA: TGCAGCGTTGAAAAGGGGATGACGACAGGGGCCTACAATGAGCAGTTCTTC. Its translation is CSVEKGMTTGAYNEQFF.

V is TRBV6-5 and J is TRBJ1-1; D call uncertain. The CDR3 is made up of 15 amino acids. The germline V gene encodes CDR1 MNHEY and CDR2 SVGAGI. V lost 6 bases to trimming and J lost 0 bases, with 14 bases between them. The CDR3 region has the DNA TGTGCCAGCAGCTCCGGGTTCGGCCTGAACACTGAAGCTTTCTTT. Translation: CASSSGFGLNTEAFF.

The chain links TRBV29-1 to TRBJ2-1; 7 positions agree with TRBD2. The CDR3 is made up of 12 amino acids. After removal of 5 bases from V and 5 bases from J, the junction contained 3 bases not matched to a gene. Per the germline V gene, CDR1 is SQVTM and CDR2 is ANQGSEA. CDR3 protein: CSVSTSNNEQFF. The DNA for the CDR3 is TGCAGCGTTTCGACTAGCAACAATGAGCAGTTCTTC.

This chain connects TRBV6-5 to TRBJ1-3; TRBD1 agrees at 8 bases. Losses at the gene ends were 4 bases for V and 4 bases for J; bases not matched to a gene: 6. Germline V gives CDR1 MNHEY, CDR2 SVGAGI. This CDR3 is built from 15 residues. The CDR3 bases are TGTGCCAGCAGTTCCTCCGGGACAGGCGGAAACACCATATATTTT. Translating it yields CASSSSGTGGNTIYF.

V gene TRBV19 combines with J gene TRBJ2-2; 14 bases align to TRBD2. Germline V gene data show CDR1 as LNHDA and CDR2 as SQIVND (reference sequence). The CDR3 is 16 amino acids. V lost 7 bases, J lost 5 bases, and 6 bases stayed unmatched. This chain's CDR3 is CASTGTSGRGTGELFF. In DNA, the CDR3 is TGTGCCAGTACCGGGACTAGCGGGAGAGGTACCGGGGAGCTGTTTTTT.

The chain carries TRBV7-2 and TRBJ2-7, with 14 positions matching TRBD2. This CDR3 is 17 amino acids long. Germline loops: CDR1 SGHTA, CDR2 FQGNSA. After removal of 0 bases from V and 2 bases from J, the junction contained 3 bases not matched to a gene. For the CDR3, the DNA is TGTGCCAGCAGCTTAGCGGGACTAGCGGGAGATCCCTACGAGCAGTACTTC. This translates into CASSLAGLAGDPYEQYF.

The chain carries TRBV19 and TRBJ2-5; D is possibly TRBD1 (5 bases). Germline CDR1 and CDR2: LNHDA and SQIVND (reference sequence). Trimming took off 8 bases at V and 4 bases at J, with 20 bases between the two ends. This CDR3 comprises 15 residues. The DNA for the CDR3 is TGTGCCAGTTCTCTCAGGGCTAAAAGGGGAGAGACCCAGTACTTC. Its translation is CASSLRAKRGETQYF.

The rearrangement joins TRBV11-3 to TRBJ2-1, with D possibly matching TRBD1 (5 bases). Germline V gives CDR1 SGHNT, CDR2 YENEEA. This CDR3 has 16 amino acids. Trimming cost V 0 bases and J 2 bases, with 11 bases left between them. The CDR3 DNA follows: TGTGCCAGCAGCTTAGAAGGGGTCCTCCCCTACAATGAGCAGTTCTTC. Translation: CASSLEGVLPYNEQFF.

The chain uses TRBV9 and TRBJ1-2, with D unclear. This CDR3 contains 14 residues. With 4 bases removed from V and 8 bases from J, the gap between germline ends came to 18 bases. The V gene's germline CDR1 is SGDLS and CDR2 YYNGEE. CDR3 DNA: TGTGCCAGCAGCTACTACGGCGGGCGGGCAGGCTACACCTTC. Its translation is CASSYYGGRAGYTF.

V gene TRBV7-9 combines with J gene TRBJ1-5, with D possibly being TRBD1 (5 bases). Germline CDR1 and CDR2: SEHNR and FQNEAQ (reference sequence). The CDR3 consists of 16 residues. The ends were cut back, 4 bases at V and 2 bases at J, with 15 bases in the middle. The CDR3 nucleotides read TGTGCCAGCAGCTCAGGGACGACGGAGGGCAATCAGCCCCAGCATTTT. Encoded protein: CASSSGTTEGNQPQHF.

This clone was observed a handful of times. This rearrangement joins TRBV9 to TRBJ2-2; possibly TRBD2 for D (6 bases). V shed 2 bases and J shed 8 bases, with 19 bases lying between them. The CDR3 runs 16 residues. The germline gives CDR1 SGDLS, CDR2 YYNGEE. The CDR3 here is CASSVTGTAQGGELFF. The CDR3 nucleotides read TGTGCCAGCAGCGTGACCGGGACTGCCCAAGGGGGGGAGCTGTTTTTT.

The chain carries TRBV7-3 and TRBJ2-3; 7 positions agree with TRBD1. This CDR3 is 15 amino acids long. The junction had 6 bases not matched to a gene; V was cut back by 3 bases and J by 3 bases. Germline loops: CDR1 SGHTA, CDR2 FQGTGA. The CDR3 sequence: CASSFQGGRTDTQYF. CDR3 in DNA: TGTGCCAGCAGCTTCCAAGGGGGCAGGACAGATACGCAGTATTTT. Based on the CDR3 plus reference TRBV7-3 and TRBJ2-3, the full variable domain is GAGVSQTPSNKVTEKGKYVELRCDPISGHTALYWYRQSLGQGPEFLIYFQGTGAADDSGLPNDRFFAVRPEGSVSTLKIQRTERGDSAVYLCASSFQGGRTDTQYFGPGTRLTVL.

The V gene is TRBV18, the J gene TRBJ2-2; D is uncertain. Germline assignment: CDR1 KGHSH and CDR2 LQKENI. The CDR3 is 13 residues long. Trimming removed 1 base from V and 8 bases from J, with 8 bases in between. Here the CDR3 reads CASSPQPLGELFF. The CDR3 nucleotides are TGTGCCAGCTCACCACAGCCCCTGGGGGAGCTGTTTTTT.

This clone was counted once. The rearrangement links TRBV25-1 to TRBJ1-2, with D hard to call. Per germline, CDR1 MGHDK and CDR2 SYGVNS. CDR3 length: 13 residues. V was shortened by 1 base and J by 4 bases, with 7 bases between the two germline ends. CDR3 DNA sequence: TGTGCCAGCAGTGAATTGTGGGCCTATGGCTACACCTTC. Translated, it gives CASSELWAYGYTF.